Following are 32 T cell receptor beta chains from one sample sequenced in a study of cytomegalovirus exposure and HLA in healthy donors. PCR involved 60 Vbeta and 13 Jbeta primers. Assay: immunoSEQ multiplex PCR; the TCRdb copy retains only in-frame clones and omits some. The sample has just over 150,000 clones, less than 90% seen once. The sample was PBMCs. The origin of the receptors is a male donor in good health and CMV-seropositive.

This clone has a handful of counts. This rearrangement joins TRBV5-1 to TRBJ2-1, with 9 nucleotides matching TRBD1. Germline values: CDR1 SGHRS, CDR2 YFSETQ. J was trimmed by 15 bases and V by 3 bases; bases with no gene match: 13. This CDR3 has 14 residues. The CDR3 DNA reads as TGCGCCAGCAGCTCTAGGACAGGGGCGAGGGAAATGTTCTTC. Translating gives CASSSRTGAREMFF.

The V gene is TRBV6-1, the J gene TRBJ1-3; D remains ambiguous. V lost 6 bases to trimming and J lost 0 bases, with 12 bases between them. Germline CDR1 and CDR2: MNHNS and SASEGT. This CDR3 is built from 15 residues. The CDR3 loop is CASSPTTTSGNTIYF. CDR3 in DNA: TGTGCCAGCAGCCCTACCACCACCTCTGGAAACACCATATATTTT.

This clone was observed a handful of times. This sequence joins TRBV30 and TRBJ2-4; 10 bases are a match to TRBD1. The CDR3 totals 16 residues. V lost 7 bases to trimming and J lost 0 bases; unmatched junction nucleotides: 9. Looked up from germline, CDR1 is GTSNPN and CDR2 is SVGIG (reference sequence). In nucleotides, the CDR3 is TGTGCCTACACGGGACAGGGGTTTCTAGCCAAAAACATTCAGTACTTC. Protein sequence: CAYTGQGFLAKNIQYF.

The chain employs TRBV7-9 and TRBJ1-4; 10 bases are shared with TRBD1. The ends lost 5 bases at V and 6 bases at J; junction bases unmatched: 3. CDR1 and CDR2 (germline): SEHNR, FQNEAQ (reference sequence). The CDR3 has 14 residues. CDR3 bases: TGTGCCAGCAGCCTAGACAGGGGGCATGAAAAACTGTTTTTT. Translated: CASSLDRGHEKLFF.

The rearrangement joins TRBV5-4 to TRBJ1-1; 12 bases align to TRBD1. The CDR3 has 16 residues. The ends lost 3 bases at V and 9 bases at J; junction bases unmatched: 12. Germline-derived CDR1 and CDR2 are SGHNT and YYREEE (reference sequence). CDR3 residues: CASSSGDRGLVGKAFF. The CDR3 DNA is TGTGCCAGCAGCTCAGGGGACAGGGGGCTGGTGGGCAAAGCTTTCTTT. The variable domain in full, completed from reference TRBV5-4 and TRBJ1-1, reads ETGVTQSPTHLIKTRGQQVTLRCSSQSGHNTVSWYQQALGQGPQFIFQYYREEENGRGNFPPRFSGLQFPNYSSELNVNALELDDSALYLCASSSGDRGLVGKAFFGQGTRLTVV.

This chain links TRBV7-2 with TRBJ1-1; 8 bases map to TRBD1. Germline CDR1 reads SGHTA; CDR2 reads FQGNSA. The CDR3 is 15 amino acids. V lost 1 base and J lost 6; bases outside the gene matches: 7. The CDR3 nucleotides read TGTGCCAGCAGCTTAGAGCAGGGGGCTTTGGCTGAAGCTTTCTTT. Translating it yields CASSLEQGALAEAFF.

This chain connects TRBV9 to TRBJ1-6; D remains unclear. V was pared by 4 bases and J by 8 bases, with 10 bases between. Germline V gives CDR1 SGDLS, CDR2 YYNGEE. This CDR3 spans 13 amino acids. CDR3 DNA sequence: TGTGCCAGCAGCCGACAACTCGATTCACCCCTCCACTTT. Its protein is CASSRQLDSPLHF.

This clone was recorded once. The V and J genes are TRBV19 and TRBJ1-3, with 7 bases identical to TRBD1. The ends lost 6 bases at V and 3 bases at J; junction bases unmatched: 5. The germline gives CDR1 LNHDA, CDR2 SQIVND (reference sequence). The CDR3 runs to 14 residues. The chain's CDR3 is CASRKQGDGNTIYF. CDR3 DNA sequence: TGTGCCAGTAGAAAGCAGGGGGATGGAAACACCATATATTTT.

The rearrangement uses TRBV5-6 and TRBJ2-7, with D perhaps TRBD2 (6 bases). The CDR3 spans 15 residues. Trimming removed 2 bases from V and 0 bases from J, with 12 bases in between. Looked up from germline, CDR1 is SGHDT and CDR2 is YYEEEE. CDR3 DNA sequence: TGTGCCAGCAGCTTCCGGCGGGGACCCTCCTACGAGCAGTACTTC. Translating it yields CASSFRRGPSYEQYF.

This clone was observed a few times. An end of the junction differs from the germline gene, which may be a read error. J is TRBJ1-4 and V is TRBV5-1; TRBD1 might be the D (6 bases). The CDR3 is 18 residues long. The germline V gene encodes CDR1 SGHRS and CDR2 YFSETQ. DNA for the CDR3: TGCGCCGGCAGCTTGGAACGCAGGGGAGTGGGGGTTAATGAAAAACTGTTTTTT. Protein product: CAGSLERRGVGVNEKLFF.

The J gene is TRBJ2-3, the V gene TRBV2; 11 nucleotides match TRBD2. The J segment lost 0 bases and the V segment lost 7 bases, leaving 3 bases of the junction unmatched. Germline assignment: CDR1 SNHLY and CDR2 FYNNEI. The CDR3 length is 15 residues. The chain's CDR3 is CASTLAGGSTDTQYF. The CDR3 DNA follows: TGTGCCAGCACCTTAGCGGGAGGGAGCACAGATACGCAGTATTTT.

The rearrangement uses TRBV5-1 and TRBJ2-5; 9 bases match TRBD2. The tail of the sequence fits TRBJ2-7 better, so the J call may be wrong. Per the germline V gene, CDR1 is SGHRS and CDR2 is YFSETQ. This CDR3 is 16 amino acids long. The CDR3 protein is CASSLPAAGGPNEQYF. CDR3 DNA: TGCGCCAGCAGCTTACCCGCCGCGGGAGGGCCGAACGAGCAGTACTTC.

The chain combines TRBV5-1 with TRBJ1-3; no reliable D call. CDR1 and CDR2 (germline): SGHRS, YFSETQ. With 8 bases removed from V and 2 bases from J, the gap between germline ends came to 17 bases. This CDR3 comprises 15 residues. CDR3 nucleotide sequence: TGCGCCAGTAAAGAAGACGGAGGGACTGGAAACACCATATATTTT. It is translated as CASKEDGGTGNTIYF.

This clone was detected only once. A junction boundary mismatches the germline segment, possibly from a read error. The J gene is TRBJ2-3, the V gene TRBV6-1; 9 bases agree with TRBD1. The germline V gene encodes CDR1 MNHNS and CDR2 SASEGT. This CDR3 has 13 amino acids. CDR3 DNA sequence: TGTGCCTGCAGGACAGGGGATACAGATACGCAGTATTTT. Translation gives CACRTGDTDTQYF.

The V call is TRBV30, the J call TRBJ1-2; D possibly corresponds to TRBD1 (5 bases). CDR3 length: 12 amino acids. In germline, CDR1 is GTSNPN, CDR2 SVGIG (reference sequence). V was shortened by 6 bases and J by 4 bases, with 12 bases between the two germline ends. This CDR3 reads CACDLGGYGYTF. DNA for the CDR3: TGTGCCTGCGATCTGGGGGGCTATGGCTACACCTTC. Filled out from reference TRBV30 and TRBJ1-2, the complete variable domain reads SQTIHQWPATLVQPVGSPLSLECTVEGTSNPNLYWYRQAAGRGLQLLFYSVGIGQISSEVPQNLSASRPQDRQFILSSKKLLLSDSGFYLCACDLGGYGYTFGSGTRLTVV.

This chain connects TRBV5-1 to TRBJ2-5, with 14 bases aligning to TRBD2. The end of the DNA fits TRBJ2-7 better, so the J call may be wrong. This CDR3 has 19 amino acids. Germline values: CDR1 SGHRS, CDR2 YFSETQ. CDR3 sequence (DNA): TGCGCCAGCAGCTTCGCAGGGGGACTAGCGGGAGCAGGAGGCTACGAGCAGTACTTC. The encoded protein is CASSFAGGLAGAGGYEQYF.

This chain joins TRBV5-6 and TRBJ2-3; weak D call: TRBD2 (6 bases). V gave up 1 base and J gave up 0 bases, with 9 bases separating them. The CDR3 has 15 amino acids. Germline V gene sequence: CDR1 SGHDT, CDR2 YYEEEE. The CDR3 is CASSLPGTSTDTQYF. CDR3 nucleotides: TGTGCCAGCAGCTTGCCCGGGACTAGCACAGATACGCAGTATTTT.

The count of this clone is one. The chain is built from TRBV6-5 and TRBJ1-1; D is ambiguous. Per the germline V gene, CDR1 is MNHEY and CDR2 is SVGAGI. This CDR3 comprises 14 residues. The V end lost 7 bases, the J end lost 3 bases, and 15 bases lay between the germline ends. The CDR3: CASMRWGEDTEAFF. DNA of the CDR3: TGTGCCAGCATGAGATGGGGAGAGGACACTGAAGCTTTCTTT.

This sequence joins TRBV30 and TRBJ1-2, with a tentative D call TRBD1 (6 bases). The germline CDR1 and CDR2 sequences are GTSNPN and SVGIG (reference sequence). Trimming left V 0 bases short and J 4 bases short, with 12 bases between. The CDR3 runs to 14 residues. The CDR3 spells CAWSVPGVAYGYTF. The CDR3, as DNA: TGTGCCTGGAGTGTTCCAGGGGTGGCCTATGGCTACACCTTC.

The CDR3: CSAPGGNEQFF. The CDR3 nucleotides read TGCAGTGCTCCAGGAGGGAATGAGCAGTTCTTC. The V gene is TRBV20-1, the J gene TRBJ2-1; D is possibly TRBD2 (6 bases). Germline V gene data show CDR1 as DFQATT and CDR2 as SNEGSKA (reference sequence). Deletions cut 5 bases from V and 7 bases from J, with 9 bases between. CDR3 length equals 11 residues.

J is TRBJ2-1 and V is TRBV29-1; 7 nucleotides agree with TRBD1. CDR1 is SQVTM, CDR2 ANQGSEA, per germline. The CDR3 runs 13 residues. V lost 5 bases to trimming and J lost 4 bases; unmatched junction nucleotides: 5. As DNA, the CDR3 is TGCAGCGTTTGGCAGGGGGTGTACAATGAGCAGTTCTTC. It is translated as CSVWQGVYNEQFF.

This sequence joins TRBV19 and TRBJ1-1; possible D gene TRBD1, 6 bases. Germline V lookup: CDR1 LNHDA, CDR2 SQIVND (reference sequence). The CDR3 is made up of 13 amino acids. The V and J ends lost 9 bases and 8 bases respectively, with 19 bases between them. The CDR3: CASATGTRQEAFF. The DNA of the CDR3 is TGTGCCAGCGCAACAGGGACCCGCCAAGAAGCTTTCTTT.

Concerning this clone itself: The junction departs from the called germline gene at one end, perhaps through a read error. CDR3: CASSFGGVSSEQYF. The DNA of the CDR3 is TGTGCCAGCAGCTTTGGCGGAGTCTCCTCCGAGCAGTACTTC. This chain links TRBV7-3 with TRBJ2-7; D is uncertain. The length of the CDR3 is 14 residues. Germline values: CDR1 SGHTA, CDR2 FQGTGA.

The chain couples TRBV19 to TRBJ1-2; D not resolved. V was trimmed by 9 bases and J by 1 base, leaving 12 bases between them. The CDR3 spans 13 residues. Looked up from germline, CDR1 is LNHDA and CDR2 is SQIVND (reference sequence). The CDR3, as DNA: TGTGCCAGCCAATATTCGGGTAACTATGGCTACACCTTC. Translation gives CASQYSGNYGYTF.

The rearrangement links TRBV2 to TRBJ1-2, with D unclear. V was clipped by 5 bases and J by 0 bases, with 10 bases between them. Germline V CDR1 and CDR2: SNHLY, FYNNEI. The CDR3 loop spans 14 amino acids. CDR3 DNA sequence: TGTGCCAGCAGTTTTGAGGGCCCTAACTATGGCTACACCTTC. Encoded protein: CASSFEGPNYGYTF.

The chain is built from TRBV5-1 and TRBJ2-5; D perhaps matches TRBD1 (5 bases). Trimming shortened V by 6 bases and J by 1 base, and 16 bases separated the two germline ends. Per the germline V gene, CDR1 is SGHRS and CDR2 is YFSETQ. The CDR3 has 15 amino acids. The CDR3 region has the DNA TGCGCCAGCACCCACGCAGACAGCCTCCAAGAGACCCAGTACTTC. This codes for CASTHADSLQETQYF.

The chain recombines TRBV2 with TRBJ2-1; 8 bases are shared with TRBD2. Losses at the gene ends were 0 bases for V and 0 bases for J; bases not matched to a gene: 4. Germline V gene sequence: CDR1 SNHLY, CDR2 FYNNEI. The CDR3 is 17 amino acids. The DNA for the CDR3 is TGTGCCAGCAGTGAAGCTAGCGGGGTCCCCTCCTACAATGAGCAGTTCTTC. Translation gives CASSEASGVPSYNEQFF.

The chain recombines TRBV18 with TRBJ1-2, with 7 bases fitting TRBD1. V lost 2 bases, J lost 4 bases, and 7 bases stayed unmatched. The CDR3 consists of 15 residues. Looked up from germline, CDR1 is KGHSH and CDR2 is LQKENI. CDR3 in amino acids: CASSPGTEASYGYTF. As DNA, the CDR3 is TGTGCCAGCTCACCAGGGACAGAAGCGTCCTATGGCTACACCTTC.

The J gene is TRBJ2-3, the V gene TRBV5-4; 10 positions match TRBD2. CDR1 SGHNT and CDR2 YYREEE come from the germline V gene (reference sequence). After removal of 0 bases from V and 6 bases from J, the junction contained 7 bases not matched to a gene. This CDR3 contains 16 residues. Written as DNA, the CDR3 is TGTGCCAGCAGCTTGGATAGCGGGAGGTTGTTGGATACGCAGTATTTT. Amino acid sequence: CASSLDSGRLLDTQYF.

This clone was observed once. The chain carries TRBV11-2 and TRBJ2-3; the match to TRBD1 covers 10 bases. The V and J ends lost 3 bases and 6 bases, in that order; junction bases with no gene match: 15. This CDR3 has 18 amino acids. Per germline, CDR1 SGHAT and CDR2 FQNNGV. The CDR3 DNA follows: TGTGCCAGCAGCTTGTTCGGTGGTCGGGACAGGGGCTCGGATACGCAGTATTTT. This codes for CASSLFGGRDRGSDTQYF.

The rearrangement links TRBV7-8 to TRBJ1-5; 10 bases match TRBD1. J lost 6 bases, V lost 4 bases, and 6 bases had no gene match. CDR3 size: 15 residues. The germline CDR1 and CDR2 sequences are SGHVS and FQNEAQ. The CDR3, as DNA: TGTGCCAGCAGCTCGAGACAGGGGGCGGGTCAGCCCCAGCATTTT. Its protein product is CASSSRQGAGQPQHF.

The chain joins TRBV9 to TRBJ2-2; TRBD2 might be the D (5 bases). Germline loops: CDR1 SGDLS, CDR2 YYNGEE. V lost 2 bases, J lost 0 bases, and 11 bases lay in between. The CDR3 loop spans 16 amino acids. This CDR3 reads CASSVYSGSNTGELFF. The CDR3 bases are TGTGCCAGCAGCGTGTACAGCGGATCGAACACCGGGGAGCTGTTTTTT.